This T cell receptor (beta chain) was sequenced for a study of regulatory T cells in long-lasting Graves disease. Overall study results and limits: New patients shared fewer than 1,000 public clonotypes, and persistent patients shared more, with fewer than 3,500. Persistent Graves' disease cases displayed lower TCR diversity than newly diagnosed ones. Persistent disease preferred TRBV28, TRBJ1-2 and TRBJ2-5; new disease, TRBV20-1 and TRBJ2-1.

This clonotype occurred many times. Its target is unknown. Sequencing libraries for TCR beta were prepared with iRepertoire HTBI primers and Arm-PCR of CDR3 regions. From the multiplex PCR reads, TCRdb called clonotypes with MiXCR, one entry per CDR3 protein. The repertoire holds about 430,000 distinct CDR3 sequences, around a fifth seen once, with roughly 13% in the top ten. Time point of the sample: persistent/refractory GD, antithyroid drugs over 5 years with positive TRAb. RNA from PBMCs was the source of the TCR library. V trimming: 2 bases; J trimming: 5 bases; junction bases outside the gene matches: 14. CDR1 MGHDK and CDR2 SYGVNS come from the germline V gene. The CDR3 length is 17 residues.

This chain connects TRBV25-1 to TRBJ2-5; 7 bases are a match to TRBD2. The specimen was peripheral blood mononuclear cells (PBMCs), collected when the disease was refractory, from a patient treated with antithyroid drugs. This clonotype was obtained from a female donor with Graves disease. The CDR3 protein is CASSEPQGRGSLETQYF. The CDR3 DNA reads as TGTGCCAGCAGTGAACCCCAAGGGCGCGGGAGTTTGGAGACCCAGTACTTC.